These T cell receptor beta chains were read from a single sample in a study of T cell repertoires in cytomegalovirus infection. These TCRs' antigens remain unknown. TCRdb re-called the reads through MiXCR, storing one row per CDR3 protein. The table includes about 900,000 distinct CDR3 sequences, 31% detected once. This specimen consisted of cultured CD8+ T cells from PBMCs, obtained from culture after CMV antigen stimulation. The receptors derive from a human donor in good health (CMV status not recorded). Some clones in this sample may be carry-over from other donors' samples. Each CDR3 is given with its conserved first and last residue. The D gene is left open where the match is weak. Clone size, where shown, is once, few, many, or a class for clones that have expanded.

CASSQPDPTSGGADEQFF TGTGCCAGCAGCCAACCTGACCCGACTAGCGGGGGGGCCGATGAGCAGTTCTTC . TRBJ2-1 TRBV14 TRBD2
CASIRPNDPSTGELFF TGTGCCAGCATCCGACCAAATGACCCGAGCACCGGGGAGCTGTTTTTT many TRBJ2-2 TRBV6-4 .
CASSIYDVNYGYTF TGTGCCAGTAGTATATACGACGTTAACTATGGCTACACCTTC . TRBJ1-2 TRBV19 .
CASTHSRQWNTEAFF TGTGCCAGCACCCACTCGAGGCAGTGGAACACTGAAGCTTTCTTT . TRBJ1-1 TRBV28 .
CASSLDTGLNTEAFF TGTGCCAGCAGCTTAGATACAGGGTTGAACACTGAAGCTTTCTTT many TRBJ1-1 TRBV7-6 .
CASSLLTENEKLFF TGTGCCAGCAGCCTCCTCACAGAGAATGAAAAACTGTTTTTT . TRBJ1-4 TRBV7-9 .
CSVEVRGQTNTGELFF TGCAGCGTTGAGGTTAGGGGACAAACGAACACCGGGGAGCTGTTTTTT few TRBJ2-2 TRBV29-1 .
CASSQASRGGDEQFF TGCGCCAGCAGCCAAGCTTCGCGGGGGGGCGATGAGCAGTTCTTC few TRBJ2-1 TRBV4-1 TRBD2
CASTGGGRETQYF TGTGCCAGCACCGGAGGGGGTCGCGAGACCCAGTACTTC . TRBJ2-5 TRBV27 .
CASSLVPGPRETQYF TGTGCCAGCAGCTTAGTTCCAGGGCCGAGGGAGACCCAGTACTTC . TRBJ2-5 TRBV7-6 .
CASSSPGHQNIQYF TGTGCCAGCAGCTCTCCGGGACACCAAAACATTCAGTACTTC . TRBJ2-4 TRBV5-8 .
CASSQERGLSGGYNEQFF TGCGCCAGCAGCCAAGAAAGGGGACTAAGCGGGGGATACAATGAGCAGTTCTTC few TRBJ2-1 TRBV4-3 TRBD2
CASSALADEQFF TGTGCCAGTAGTGCCCTAGCTGACGAGCAGTTCTTC few TRBJ2-1 TRBV19 .
CASSLETGGTRNEQFF TGCGCCAGCAGCTTGGAAACGGGGGGCACTCGCAATGAGCAGTTCTTC . TRBJ2-1 TRBV5-1 .
CASSLDWSPYNEQFF TGCGCCAGCAGCTTGGATTGGAGCCCCTACAATGAGCAGTTCTTC few TRBJ2-1 TRBV5-1 .
CASGTGTGYGAFF TGTGCCAGCGGCACGGGGACAGGGTATGGAGCTTTCTTT . TRBJ1-1 TRBV27 TRBD1
CASSLTTGGRNGYTF TGTGCCAGCAGTTTAACGACAGGGGGTCGAAATGGCTACACCTTC few TRBJ1-2 TRBV12-3/TRBV12-4 TRBD1
CASSLDRSGLAGSSSYNEQFF TGCGCCAGCAGCCTAGATCGGTCTGGTCTAGCGGGGTCGAGCTCCTACAATGAGCAGTTCTTC . TRBJ2-1 TRBV4-3 TRBD2
CATSPRRLASSHEQFF TGTGCCACCAGCCCTCGAAGACTAGCGTCAAGCCATGAGCAGTTCTTC . TRBJ2-1 TRBV15 TRBD2
CASSQASQSGYEQYF TGTGCCAGCAGCCAAGCTTCCCAGTCTGGCTACGAGCAGTACTTC . TRBJ2-7 TRBV14 .
CATSAVMGGVRNEQFF TGTGCCACCAGTGCCGTGATGGGGGGGGTTCGCAATGAGCAGTTCTTC . TRBJ2-1 TRBV24-1 TRBD2
CASRSGGTSGNTIYF TGTGCCAGCAGGTCAGGGGGGACCTCTGGAAACACCATATATTTT . TRBJ1-3 TRBV6-1 TRBD1
CASRDVYNEQFF TGTGCCAGCCGGGACGTCTACAATGAGCAGTTCTTC many TRBJ2-1 TRBV7-9 .
CASSPDGLPYNEQFF TGTGCCAGCAGTCCGGACGGCCTCCCCTACAATGAGCAGTTCTTC . TRBJ2-1 TRBV12-3/TRBV12-4 .
CAISELAGGLLGELFF TGTGCCATCAGCGAACTAGCGGGGGGGCTTCTTGGGGAGCTGTTTTTT few TRBJ2-2 TRBV10-3 TRBD2
CASSLGRVAAFF TGTGCCAGCAGTTTAGGAAGGGTAGCAGCTTTCTTT . TRBJ1-1 TRBV12-3/TRBV12-4 .
CATSPDRALVDTQYF TGTGCCACCAGCCCGGACAGGGCCCTTGTGGATACGCAGTATTTT few TRBJ2-3 TRBV15 TRBD1
CASSDRGINQPQHF TGTGCCAGCAGTGACAGGGGGATCAATCAGCCCCAGCATTTT few TRBJ1-5 TRBV6-1 TRBD1
CSVPMTGAYNEQFF TGCAGCGTCCCGATGACAGGGGCTTACAATGAGCAGTTCTTC . TRBJ2-1 TRBV29-1 TRBD1
CASSYKTDMNTEAFF TGCGCCAGCAGCTATAAGACAGATATGAACACTGAAGCTTTCTTT few TRBJ1-1 TRBV5-1 .
CASTPLGGLYTQYF TGTGCCAGCACTCCCCTGGGGGGCCTGTATACGCAGTATTTT few TRBJ2-3 TRBV27 .
CASKASGTWIGELFF TGTGCCAGCAAGGCTAGCGGGACCTGGATCGGGGAGCTGTTTTTT . TRBJ2-2 TRBV6-1 TRBD2
CASNGQGDYGYTF TGTGCCAGCAACGGACAGGGTGATTATGGCTACACCTTC . TRBJ1-2 TRBV12-3/TRBV12-4 TRBD1
CASSPSLGVTQYF TGTGCCAGCAGCCCATCCCTCGGAGTGACCCAGTACTTC . TRBJ2-5 TRBV5-4 .
CASSQEWEGLNTGELFF TGCGCCAGCAGCCAAGAATGGGAGGGACTGAACACCGGGGAGCTGTTTTTT . TRBJ2-2 TRBV4-1 TRBD2
CASSLAVGGREQYF TGTGCCAGCAGCTTAGCCGTCGGAGGCCGCGAGCAGTACTTC many TRBJ2-7 TRBV7-6 .
CASSSPLSDTQYF TGTGCCAGCAGCTCCCCTTTATCAGATACGCAGTATTTT . TRBJ2-3 TRBV11-2 .
CASSLGVRGRTEQFF TGTGCCAGCAGCCTGGGTGTTAGGGGCCGTACCGAGCAGTTCTTC . TRBJ2-1 TRBV5-6 .
CASGQGVYYEQYF TGTGCCAGCGGTCAGGGGGTTTACTACGAGCAGTACTTC . TRBJ2-7 TRBV27 TRBD1
CATSDPDSTGDFADTQYF TGTGCCACCAGTGACCCGGACAGCACGGGAGATTTCGCAGATACGCAGTATTTT . TRBJ2-3 TRBV24-1 .
CASSLGLLGSRDTEAFF TGTGCCAGCAGCTTAGGCCTGCTCGGTTCGAGGGACACTGAAGCTTTCTTT many TRBJ1-1 TRBV7-8 .
CASSQERDRVLQFF TGCGCCAGCAGCCAAGAGAGGGACAGGGTTCTGCAGTTCTTC once TRBJ2-1 TRBV4-3 TRBD1
CATSDLASPTDTQYF TGTGCCACCAGTGACCTTGCTTCCCCCACAGATACGCAGTATTTT few TRBJ2-3 TRBV24-1 .